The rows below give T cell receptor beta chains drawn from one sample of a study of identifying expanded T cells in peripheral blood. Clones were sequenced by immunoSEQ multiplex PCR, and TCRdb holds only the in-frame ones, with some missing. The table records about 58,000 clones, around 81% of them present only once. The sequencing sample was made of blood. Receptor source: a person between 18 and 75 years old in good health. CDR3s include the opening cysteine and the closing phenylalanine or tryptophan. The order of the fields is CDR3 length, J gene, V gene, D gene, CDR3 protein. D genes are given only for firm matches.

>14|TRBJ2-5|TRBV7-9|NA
CASSLSDFKETQYF
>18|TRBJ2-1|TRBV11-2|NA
CASSLGVLPGVIYNEQFF
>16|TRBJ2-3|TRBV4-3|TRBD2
CASSQDWAGGIDTQYF
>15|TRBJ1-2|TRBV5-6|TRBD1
CASSPGDRIAKGYTF
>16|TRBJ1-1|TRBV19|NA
CASTLRGEVMNTEAFF
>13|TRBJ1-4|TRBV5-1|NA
CASSPGINEKLFF
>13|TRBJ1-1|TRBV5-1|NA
CASRYTGNTEAFF
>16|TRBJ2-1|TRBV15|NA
CATSRAWEDSYNEQFF
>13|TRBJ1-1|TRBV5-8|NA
CASSLGVNTEAFF
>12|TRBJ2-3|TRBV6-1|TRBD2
CASGTITDTQYF
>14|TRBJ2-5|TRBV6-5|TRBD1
CASSYSRGQETQYF
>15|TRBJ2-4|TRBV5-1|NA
CASSLITGGRDIQYF
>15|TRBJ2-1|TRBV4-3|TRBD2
CASSPGTSGNNEQFF
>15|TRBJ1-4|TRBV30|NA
CAWSAGAGGNEKLFF
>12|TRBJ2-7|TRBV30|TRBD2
CACYGLAGQQYF
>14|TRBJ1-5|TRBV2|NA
CASSEEEGTQPQHF
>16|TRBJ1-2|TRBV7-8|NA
CASSDSLDGGYYGYTF
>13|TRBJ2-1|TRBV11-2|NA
CASSLMGRAEQFF
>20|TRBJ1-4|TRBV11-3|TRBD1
CASSSTRQGAGSRTNEKLFF
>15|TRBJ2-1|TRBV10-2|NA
CASSDGASGYNEQFF
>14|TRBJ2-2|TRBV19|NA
CASSHRTGNGELFF
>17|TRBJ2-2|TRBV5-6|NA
CASGPAGTRVNTGELFF
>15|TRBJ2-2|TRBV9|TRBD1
CASSVAQGATGELFF
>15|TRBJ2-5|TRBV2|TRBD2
CASSKARGNEETQYF
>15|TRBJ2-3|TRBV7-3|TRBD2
CASSLGAGGTDTQYF
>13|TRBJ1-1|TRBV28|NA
CASSFIANTEAFF
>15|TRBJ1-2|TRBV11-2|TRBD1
CASSLEGTGAGGYTF
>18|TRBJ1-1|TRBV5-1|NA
CASSLALPRGSPNTEAFF
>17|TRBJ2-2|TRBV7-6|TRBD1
CASTKQGGGLGTGELFF